Each of the 17 T cell receptor beta chains below was sequenced from the same sample in a study of blood T cell repertoires in COVID-19. The repertoire was sequenced with immunoSEQ multiplex PCR; TCRdb's copy has only in-frame clones and lacks some. The sample has a few hundred thousand clones, just over 85% seen once. Specimen: peripheral blood. The origin of the receptors is a man younger than 45 who had recovered from COVID-19.

The V and J genes are TRBV27 and TRBJ1-2, with D unclear. Germline V CDR1 and CDR2: MNHEY, SMNVEV (reference sequence). The CDR3 length is 10 residues. The germline V and J ends were trimmed by 8 bases and 5 bases, with 6 bases remaining between them. The CDR3 bases are TGTGCCAGCGCGGGGTATGGCTACACCTTC. Protein sequence: CASAGYGYTF.

V usage is TRBV4-1 and J usage is TRBJ2-3; D is undetermined. CDR3 size: 16 residues. The germline V gene encodes CDR1 MGHRA and CDR2 YSYEKL. V shed 4 bases and J shed 2 bases, with 16 bases lying between them. The CDR3 region is CASSLQPHLFTDTQYF. The CDR3 region has the DNA TGCGCCAGCAGCCTACAGCCCCACTTATTCACAGATACGCAGTATTTT.

The chain couples TRBV11-3 to TRBJ2-5, with 11 bases fitting TRBD2. V lost 5 bases and J lost 4; bases outside the gene matches: 9. CDR1 is SGHNT, CDR2 YENEEA, per germline. There are 16 residues in the CDR3. CDR3 region: CASSPATSGGLETQYF. The CDR3 DNA reads TGTGCCAGCAGCCCAGCTACTAGCGGGGGACTAGAGACCCAGTACTTC.

V is TRBV5-1 and J is TRBJ1-2; 9 bases line up with TRBD1. This CDR3 is 16 amino acids long. Germline CDR1 SGHRS, CDR2 YFSETQ. V shed 4 bases and J 5 bases; nucleotides not matched to a gene: 12. The CDR3 is CASSLQTPGTGYGYTF. The CDR3 nucleotides are TGCGCCAGCAGCCTACAAACGCCCGGGACAGGGTATGGCTACACCTTC.

Here the CDR3 reads CASSQDMRKAGNTIYF. As DNA, the CDR3 is TGTGCCAGCAGCCAAGATATGAGGAAGGCAGGAAACACCATATATTTT. The chain uses TRBV3-1 (or the pseudogene TRBV3-2) and TRBJ1-3, with no clear D. The CDR3 is 16 amino acids. The germline V and J ends were trimmed by 0 bases and 4 bases, with 13 bases remaining between them. Looked up from germline, CDR1 is LGHDT and CDR2 is YNNKEL (reference sequence).

The chain employs TRBV27 and TRBJ2-7; 12 bases are shared with TRBD2. J was trimmed by 0 bases and V by 4 bases; bases with no gene match: 4. Germline assignment: CDR1 MNHEY and CDR2 SMNVEV (reference sequence). The CDR3 is 16 amino acids. CDR3 DNA: TGTGCCAGCAGTTCCCCGGGACTAGCGGGCTCCTACGAGCAGTACTTC. It translates to CASSSPGLAGSYEQYF.

The V gene is TRBV11-3, the J gene TRBJ2-5, with D possibly being TRBD2 (5 bases). Per the germline V gene, CDR1 is SGHNT and CDR2 is YENEEA. The CDR3 consists of 13 residues. The ends were cut back, 6 bases at V and 4 bases at J, with 12 bases in the middle. CDR3 sequence (DNA): TGTGCCAGCAGTCCCGGGGTTTTAGAGACCCAGTACTTC. Residues: CASSPGVLETQYF.

The V and J genes are TRBV2 and TRBJ2-3; 7 nucleotides agree with TRBD1. This CDR3 has 14 residues. Per the germline V gene, CDR1 is SNHLY and CDR2 is FYNNEI. Losses at the gene ends were 6 bases for V and 6 bases for J; bases not matched to a gene: 9. The CDR3 DNA sequence: TGTGCCAGCAGCCGACAGGGTGGGATGGATACGCAGTATTTT. Translating gives CASSRQGGMDTQYF. The full variable domain, rest sourced from reference TRBV2 and TRBJ2-3, is EPEVTQTPSHQVTQMGQEVILRCVPISNHLYFYWYRQILGQKVEFLVSFYNNEISEKSEIFDDQFSVERPDGSNFTLKIRSTKLEDSAMYFCASSRQGGMDTQYFGPGTRLTVL.

The V and J genes are TRBV11-3 and TRBJ1-4; TRBD1 is a possible D gene (5 bases). There are 15 residues in the CDR3. The V end was cut by 3 bases, the J end by 4 bases, with 12 bases between. Germline CDR1 SGHNT, CDR2 YENEEA. The CDR3 nucleotides read TGTGCCAGCAGCTTGGGGCAGGGTATTAATGAAAAACTGTTTTTT. It translates to CASSLGQGINEKLFF.

The CDR3 nucleotides read TGTGCCATCAGTGAGTCGCGGGGCGCGGGGAACACCATATATTTT. Its translation is CAISESRGAGNTIYF. This chain connects TRBV10-3 to TRBJ1-3; a weak D match, TRBD1 (5 bases). Germline lookup yields CDR1 ENHRY and CDR2 SYGVKD. Trimming left V 0 bases short and J 7 bases short, with 13 bases between. The CDR3 loop spans 15 amino acids.

The chain joins TRBV10-1 to TRBJ1-1; D uncertain. Germline assignment: CDR1 WNHNN and CDR2 SYGVQD (reference sequence). The V end was cut by 2 bases, the J end by 5 bases, with 12 bases between. The length of the CDR3 is 14 residues. CDR3 region: CASSEQTPGTEAFF. The DNA for the CDR3 is TGCGCCAGCAGTGAGCAAACACCGGGAACTGAAGCTTTCTTT.

The chain recombines TRBV6-5 with TRBJ2-2, with 9 bases lining up with TRBD1. Trimming cost V 7 bases and J 5 bases; bases outside gene matches: 8. The V gene's germline CDR1 is MNHEY and CDR2 SVGAGI. This CDR3 comprises 15 residues. Here the CDR3 reads CASNPGQGGTGELFF. Here the CDR3 DNA reads TGTGCCAGCAATCCGGGACAGGGCGGAACCGGGGAGCTGTTTTTT.

The chain is built from TRBV11-2 and TRBJ2-1, with D maybe TRBD1 (6 bases). The germline V and J ends were trimmed by 2 bases and 15 bases, with 17 bases remaining between them. CDR3 length equals 13 residues. Germline CDR1 SGHAT, CDR2 FQNNGV. CDR3 nucleotide sequence: TGTGCCAGCAGCTTACCCCAGGCACAGGGACGGTTCTTC. Protein sequence: CASSLPQAQGRFF.

This chain uses TRBV7-2 with TRBJ1-1, with 7 bases lining up with TRBD1. The CDR3 covers 14 residues. CDR1 SGHTA and CDR2 FQGNSA come from the germline V gene. V shed 4 bases, J shed 2 bases, and the junction held 4 bases outside the gene matches. The CDR3: CASSSGQVNTEAFF. CDR3 bases: TGTGCCAGCAGCTCCGGACAGGTTAACACTGAAGCTTTCTTT.

This chain uses TRBV11-3 with TRBJ2-1, with D tentatively TRBD2 (6 bases). This CDR3 has 14 residues. The germline V gene encodes CDR1 SGHNT and CDR2 YENEEA. V dropped 5 bases and J dropped 8 bases, with 16 bases sitting between them. In nucleotides, the CDR3 is TGTGCCAGCAGCGTGCGGGGTTCGTACGATGAGCAGTTCTTC. Its protein is CASSVRGSYDEQFF.

The chain joins TRBV5-1 to TRBJ2-3; 10 nucleotides agree with TRBD2. Germline CDR1 reads SGHRS; CDR2 reads YFSETQ. Unmatched junction bases numbered 5, after V lost 0 bases and J lost 1 base. The CDR3 length is 17 residues. As DNA, the CDR3 is TGCGCCAGCAGCTTGGTAGTAGCGGGGGGCGGCACAGATACGCAGTATTTT. Amino acids: CASSLVVAGGGTDTQYF.

The V call is TRBV19, the J call TRBJ2-2; 9 positions agree with TRBD2. The CDR3 consists of 16 residues. Trimming removed 3 bases from V and 4 bases from J; junction bases left unmatched: 6. CDR1 and CDR2 (germline): LNHDA, SQIVND (reference sequence). The CDR3 nucleotides read TGTGCCAGTAGTATGCTAGCGGGGACGATCACCGGGGAGCTGTTTTTT. Residues: CASSMLAGTITGELFF.